Listed below are T cell receptor beta chains from one sample, sequenced in a study of T cells after yellow fever vaccination. Via MiXCR, TCRdb re-called the 5' RACE reads, giving one row per CDR3 protein. The sample has more than 300,000 distinct CDR3 sequences, around 6.8% seen once. The sample in question was PBMCs, obtained about 49 days after the first yellow fever vaccination. The receptor set was obtained from a man aged 18-30 years who received the YFV17D yellow fever vaccine. Each CDR3 is given with its conserved first and last residue. The D gene is left open where the match is weak. Clone sizes are given selectively: once, few, many, or a class where the clone is expanded.

D,size,J,V,CDR3,DNA
NA,many,TRBJ2-1,TRBV5-1,CASSLVPDSNNEQFF,TGCGCCAGCAGCTTGGTCCCCGACAGCAACAATGAGCAGTTCTTC
TRBD2,NA,TRBJ2-3,TRBV4-3,CASSQENRGGGDTQYF,TGCGCCAGCAGCCAAGAAAATCGGGGGGGGGGAGATACGCAGTATTTT
NA,NA,TRBJ2-1,TRBV29-1,CSVESRRSSYNEQFF,TGCAGCGTTGAAAGCAGGCGAAGCTCCTACAATGAGCAGTTCTTC
NA,few,TRBJ1-1,TRBV3-1,CASSQRTQNTEAFF,TGTGCCAGCAGCCAAAGGACACAGAACACTGAAGCTTTCTTT
TRBD1,few,TRBJ2-7,TRBV20-1,CSASSGTGGDEQYF,TGCAGTGCTTCTTCCGGGACAGGGGGCGACGAGCAGTACTTC
NA,few,TRBJ2-3,TRBV7-3,CASSLELSGTDTQYF,TGTGCCAGCAGCTTAGAACTATCCGGCACAGATACGCAGTATTTT
TRBD2,few,TRBJ2-7,TRBV20-1,CSATDPGGSYEQYF,TGCAGTGCTACAGACCCCGGGGGGTCCTACGAGCAGTACTTC
TRBD2,NA,TRBJ2-2,TRBV12-3/TRBV12-4,CASSYSGASTGELFF,TGTGCCAGCAGTTACAGCGGGGCGAGCACCGGGGAGCTGTTTTTT
NA,few,TRBJ2-7,TRBV5-5,CASSLDIDEQYF,TGTGCCAGCAGCCTCGACATCGACGAGCAGTACTTC
NA,many,TRBJ2-1,TRBV7-3,CASSRPGGEQFF,TGTGCCAGCAGCAGACCCGGGGGTGAGCAGTTCTTC
NA,few,TRBJ2-5,TRBV5-1,CASFQGGGLQETQYF,TGCGCCAGCTTCCAGGGGGGGGGCCTCCAAGAGACCCAGTACTTC
NA,NA,TRBJ1-6,TRBV7-9,CASRKEGLGSPLHF,TGTGCCAGCAGAAAGGAGGGTCTGGGCTCACCCCTCCACTTT
NA,NA,TRBJ2-5,TRBV3-1,CASSQERSGHSETQYF,TGTGCCAGCAGCCAAGAACGGTCGGGGCATTCGGAGACCCAGTACTTC
NA,NA,TRBJ2-3,TRBV20-1,CSARLGAGTDTQYF,TGCAGTGCCCGACTGGGGGCGGGCACAGATACGCAGTATTTT
TRBD2,few,TRBJ2-6,TRBV9,CASSVAGGAGANVLTF,TGTGCCAGCAGCGTGGCGGGGGGAGCTGGGGCCAACGTCCTGACTTTC
TRBD2,few,TRBJ2-1,TRBV3-1,CASSQEGLAGVSYNEQFF,TGTGCCAGCAGCCAAGAAGGACTAGCGGGGGTTTCCTACAATGAGCAGTTCTTC
NA,NA,TRBJ1-1,TRBV10-3,CAISDPSGPKTFF,TGTGCCATCAGTGACCCGAGCGGACCGAAAACTTTCTTT
NA,many,TRBJ1-2,TRBV5-1,CASSFSGPGYTF,TGCGCCAGCAGCTTCTCGGGACCTGGCTACACCTTC
TRBD2,NA,TRBJ2-5,TRBV7-2,CASNRGLAGGWVETQYF,TGTGCCAGCAACCGGGGACTAGCGGGGGGGTGGGTAGAGACCCAGTACTTC
TRBD2,many,TRBJ2-3,TRBV5-4,CASSFWNGGAGDTQYF,TGTGCCAGCAGCTTCTGGAACGGGGGGGCTGGAGATACGCAGTATTTT
NA,NA,TRBJ1-2,TRBV28,CASSSQGSAYGYTF,TGTGCCAGCAGCTCACAGGGATCCGCCTATGGCTACACCTTC
NA,NA,TRBJ1-5,TRBV3-1,CASSQDEGLQQPQHF,TGTGCCAGCAGCCAAGATGAAGGGTTACAGCAGCCCCAGCATTTT
TRBD1,few,TRBJ1-4,TRBV5-6,CASRPLRDSDEKLFF,TGTGCCAGCAGACCCCTCCGGGACAGCGATGAAAAACTGTTTTTT
NA,NA,TRBJ1-2,TRBV6-2/TRBV6-3,CASSQSWGDYGYTF,TGTGCCAGCAGCCAATCTTGGGGCGACTATGGCTACACCTTC
TRBD1,few,TRBJ2-7,TRBV6-2/TRBV6-3,CASSYPFGTGDYEQYF,TGTGCCAGCAGTTACCCCTTCGGGACAGGAGACTACGAGCAGTACTTC
NA,NA,TRBJ1-1,TRBV19,CASSIRGRPMNTEAFF,TGTGCCAGTAGTATAAGGGGCCGGCCTATGAACACTGAAGCTTTCTTT
NA,few,TRBJ1-1,TRBV29-1,CSVERGRNTEAFF,TGCAGCGTTGAACGGGGGCGGAACACTGAAGCTTTCTTT
NA,few,TRBJ1-6,TRBV6-2/TRBV6-3,CASSPAARANSPLHF,TGTGCCAGCAGTCCGGCGGCGCGGGCGAATTCACCCCTCCACTTT
NA,NA,TRBJ2-7,TRBV12-3/TRBV12-4,CASSIKMPYEQYF,TGTGCCAGCAGTATTAAGATGCCCTACGAGCAGTACTTC
NA,few,TRBJ1-1,TRBV30,CAWGRVGEGKTEAFF,TGTGCCTGGGGACGGGTGGGGGAAGGAAAGACTGAAGCTTTCTTT
NA,many,TRBJ2-5,TRBV12-3/TRBV12-4,CASSLVAGMLQTQYF,TGTGCCAGCAGTTTAGTGGCAGGGATGCTCCAGACCCAGTACTTC
TRBD2,NA,TRBJ2-7,TRBV7-2,CASSASPGGYEQYF,TGTGCCAGCAGCGCTTCCCCGGGGGGCTACGAGCAGTACTTC
TRBD1,NA,TRBJ2-1,TRBV7-6,CASSSPRGQGNEQFF,TGTGCCAGCAGCTCACCTCGGGGACAGGGAAATGAGCAGTTCTTC
TRBD2,few,TRBJ2-3,TRBV7-9,CASSLVPTSGSTDTQYF,TGTGCCAGCAGCTTAGTACCCACTAGCGGGAGCACAGATACGCAGTATTTT
NA,NA,TRBJ1-3,TRBV29-1,CSAGDRGFSGNTIYF,TGCAGCGCCGGAGATAGGGGATTCTCTGGAAACACCATATATTTT
NA,few,TRBJ1-2,TRBV6-6,CASSYPTGGYTF,TGTGCCAGCAGTTACCCGACGGGTGGCTACACCTTC
NA,NA,TRBJ2-6,TRBV6-2/TRBV6-3,CASRIPGGQSGANVLTF,TGTGCCAGCAGAATTCCGGGAGGACAGTCTGGGGCCAACGTCCTGACTTTC
TRBD2,few,TRBJ2-1,TRBV27,CASSLGSGEYNEQFF,TGTGCCAGCAGTCTAGGTAGCGGGGAGTACAATGAGCAGTTCTTC
TRBD2,NA,TRBJ2-2,TRBV11-2,CASSPDTSGRPSSGELFF,TGTGCCAGCAGCCCTGACACTAGCGGGAGGCCATCTTCCGGGGAGCTGTTTTTT
NA,few,TRBJ1-1,TRBV5-5,CASSLVGTQAFF,TGTGCCAGCAGCTTGGTCGGTACACAGGCTTTCTTT
TRBD1,few,TRBJ1-1,TRBV5-5,CASSFGTGWGRTEAFF,TGTGCCAGCAGCTTTGGGACAGGATGGGGGAGAACTGAAGCTTTCTTT
TRBD1,NA,TRBJ2-3,TRBV7-3,CASSLREQGSTDTQYF,TGTGCCAGCAGCTTAAGGGAACAGGGGAGCACAGATACGCAGTATTTT
TRBD1,few,TRBJ1-2,TRBV19,CASSPDRTGTGSYGYTF,TGTGCCAGTAGTCCTGACCGTACCGGGACAGGGTCGTATGGCTACACCTTC
TRBD2,few,TRBJ2-2,TRBV20-1,CCASDSGGYHTGELFF,TGCTGTGCAAGTGATAGCGGGGGGTACCACACCGGGGAGCTGTTTTTT
TRBD2,many,TRBJ2-1,TRBV7-8,CASSFLRGVNEQFF,TGTGCCAGCAGCTTCCTGCGGGGGGTCAATGAGCAGTTCTTC